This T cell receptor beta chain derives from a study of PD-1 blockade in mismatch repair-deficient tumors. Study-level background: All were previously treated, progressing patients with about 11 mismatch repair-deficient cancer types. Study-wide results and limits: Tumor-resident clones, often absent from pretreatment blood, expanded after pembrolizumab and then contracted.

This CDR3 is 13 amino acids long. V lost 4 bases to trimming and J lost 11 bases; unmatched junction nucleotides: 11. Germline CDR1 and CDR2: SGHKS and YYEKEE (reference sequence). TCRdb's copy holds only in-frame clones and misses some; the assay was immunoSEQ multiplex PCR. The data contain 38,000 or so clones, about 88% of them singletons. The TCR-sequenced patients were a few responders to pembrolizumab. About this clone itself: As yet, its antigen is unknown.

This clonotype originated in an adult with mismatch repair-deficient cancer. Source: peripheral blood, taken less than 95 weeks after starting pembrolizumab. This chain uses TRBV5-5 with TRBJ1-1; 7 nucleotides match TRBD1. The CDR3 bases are TGTGCCAGCAGCGCGATTCTAGGGGGCGATGCTTTCTTT. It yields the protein CASSAILGGDAFF.